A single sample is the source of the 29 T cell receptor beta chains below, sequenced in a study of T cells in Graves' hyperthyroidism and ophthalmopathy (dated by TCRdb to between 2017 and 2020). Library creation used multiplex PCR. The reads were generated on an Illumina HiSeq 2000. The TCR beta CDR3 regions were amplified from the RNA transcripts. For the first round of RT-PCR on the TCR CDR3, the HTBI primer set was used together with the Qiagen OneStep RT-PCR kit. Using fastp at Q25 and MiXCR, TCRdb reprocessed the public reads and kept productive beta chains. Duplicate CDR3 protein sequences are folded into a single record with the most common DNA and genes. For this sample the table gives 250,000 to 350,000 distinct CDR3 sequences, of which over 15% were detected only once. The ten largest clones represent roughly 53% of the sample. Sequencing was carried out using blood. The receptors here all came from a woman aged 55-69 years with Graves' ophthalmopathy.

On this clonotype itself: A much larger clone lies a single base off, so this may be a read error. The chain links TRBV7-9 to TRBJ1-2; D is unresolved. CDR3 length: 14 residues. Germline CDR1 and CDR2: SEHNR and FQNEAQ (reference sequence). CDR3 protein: CASELSDGNYGCTF. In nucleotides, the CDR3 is TGTGCCAGCGAGCTTAGTGACGGGAACTATGGCTGCACCTTC.

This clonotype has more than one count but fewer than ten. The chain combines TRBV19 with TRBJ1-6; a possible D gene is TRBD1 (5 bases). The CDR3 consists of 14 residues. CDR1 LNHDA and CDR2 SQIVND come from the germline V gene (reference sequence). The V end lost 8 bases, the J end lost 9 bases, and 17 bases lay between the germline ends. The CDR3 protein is CASHAARGSSPLHF. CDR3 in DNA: TGTGCCAGTCACGCGGCCCGGGGGAGTTCACCCCTCCACTTT.

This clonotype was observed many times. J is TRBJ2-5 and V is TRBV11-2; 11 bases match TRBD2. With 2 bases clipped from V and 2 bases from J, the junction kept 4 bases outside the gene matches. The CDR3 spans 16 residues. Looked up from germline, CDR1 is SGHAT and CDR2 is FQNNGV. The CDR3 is CASSLNLAGGQETQYF. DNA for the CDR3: TGTGCCAGCAGCTTAAATTTAGCGGGGGGGCAAGAGACCCAGTACTTC.

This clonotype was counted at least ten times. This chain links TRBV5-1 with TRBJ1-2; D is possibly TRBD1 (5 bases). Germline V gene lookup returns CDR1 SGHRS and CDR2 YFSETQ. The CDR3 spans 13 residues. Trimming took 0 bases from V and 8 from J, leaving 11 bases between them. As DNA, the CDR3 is TGCGCCAGCAGCTTGGCGGGGGAGGGCGGCTACACCTTC. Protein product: CASSLAGEGGYTF.

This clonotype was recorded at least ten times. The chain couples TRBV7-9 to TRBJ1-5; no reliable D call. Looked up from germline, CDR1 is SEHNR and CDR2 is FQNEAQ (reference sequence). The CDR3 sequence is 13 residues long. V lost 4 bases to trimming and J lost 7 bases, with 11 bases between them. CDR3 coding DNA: TGTGCCAGCAGCTCGGCGAACAGCCAGCCCCAGCATTTT. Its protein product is CASSSANSQPQHF.

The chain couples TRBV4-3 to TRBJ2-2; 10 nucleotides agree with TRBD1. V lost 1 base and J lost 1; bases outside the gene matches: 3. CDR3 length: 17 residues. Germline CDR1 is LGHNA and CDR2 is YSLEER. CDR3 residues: CASSQAGQGRNTGELFF. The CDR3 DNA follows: TGCGCCAGCAGCCAAGCGGGACAGGGGAGGAACACCGGGGAGCTGTTTTTT.

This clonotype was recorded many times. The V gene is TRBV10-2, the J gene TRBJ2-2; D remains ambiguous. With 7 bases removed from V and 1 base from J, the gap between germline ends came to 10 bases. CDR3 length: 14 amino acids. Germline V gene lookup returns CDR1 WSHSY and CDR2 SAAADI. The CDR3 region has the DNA TGCGCCAGCAAACTTGATGGGAACACCGGGGAGCTGTTTTTT. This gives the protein CASKLDGNTGELFF.

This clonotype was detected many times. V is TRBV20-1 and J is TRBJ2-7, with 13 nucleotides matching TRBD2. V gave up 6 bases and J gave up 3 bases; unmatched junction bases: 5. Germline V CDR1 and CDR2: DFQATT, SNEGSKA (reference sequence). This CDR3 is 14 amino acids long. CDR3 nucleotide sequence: TGCAGTGCACGGACTAGCGGGAGTATCTACGAGCAGTACTTC. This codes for CSARTSGSIYEQYF.

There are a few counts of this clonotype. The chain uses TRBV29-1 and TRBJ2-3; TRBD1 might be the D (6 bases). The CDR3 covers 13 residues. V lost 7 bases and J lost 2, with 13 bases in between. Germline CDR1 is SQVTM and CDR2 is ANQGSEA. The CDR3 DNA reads TGCAGCGGATCAGGGGCCCCCACAGATACGCAGTATTTT. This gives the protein CSGSGAPTDTQYF.

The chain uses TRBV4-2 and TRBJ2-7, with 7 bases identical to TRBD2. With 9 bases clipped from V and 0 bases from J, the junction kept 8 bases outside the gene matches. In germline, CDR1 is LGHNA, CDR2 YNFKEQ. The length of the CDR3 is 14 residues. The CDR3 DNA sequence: TGTGCCAGTAGCGTGGGGGGGGGCTCCTACGAGCAGTACTTC. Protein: CASSVGGGSYEQYF.

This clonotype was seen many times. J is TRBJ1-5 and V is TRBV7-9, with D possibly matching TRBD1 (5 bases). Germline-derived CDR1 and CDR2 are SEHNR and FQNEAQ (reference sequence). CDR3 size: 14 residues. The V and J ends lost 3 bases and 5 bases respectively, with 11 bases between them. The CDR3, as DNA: TGTGCCAGCAGCTTCCAGGGCGGGGATCAGCCCCAGCATTTT. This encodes CASSFQGGDQPQHF. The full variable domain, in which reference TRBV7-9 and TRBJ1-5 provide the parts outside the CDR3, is DTGVSQNPRHKITKRGQNVTFRCDPISEHNRLYWYRQTLGQGPEFLTYFQNEAQLEKSRLLSDRFSAERPKGSFSTLEIQRTEQGDSAMYLCASSFQGGDQPQHFGDGTRLSIL.

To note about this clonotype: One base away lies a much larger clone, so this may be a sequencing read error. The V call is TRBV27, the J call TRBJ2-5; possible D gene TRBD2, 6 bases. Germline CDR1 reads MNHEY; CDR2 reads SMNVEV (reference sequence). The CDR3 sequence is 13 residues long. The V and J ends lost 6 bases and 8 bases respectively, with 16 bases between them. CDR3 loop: CASSQSHGRTQYF. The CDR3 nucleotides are TGTGCCAGCAGCCAAAGCCACGGGAGAACCCAGTACTTC.

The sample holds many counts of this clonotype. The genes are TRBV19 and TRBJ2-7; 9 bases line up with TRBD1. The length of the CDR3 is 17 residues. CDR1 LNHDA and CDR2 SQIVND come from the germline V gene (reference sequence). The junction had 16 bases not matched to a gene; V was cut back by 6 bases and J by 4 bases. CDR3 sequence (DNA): TGTGCCAGTAGCCCGGGACAGGGTTCTAGCGGAGCATACGAGCAGTACTTC. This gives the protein CASSPGQGSSGAYEQYF.

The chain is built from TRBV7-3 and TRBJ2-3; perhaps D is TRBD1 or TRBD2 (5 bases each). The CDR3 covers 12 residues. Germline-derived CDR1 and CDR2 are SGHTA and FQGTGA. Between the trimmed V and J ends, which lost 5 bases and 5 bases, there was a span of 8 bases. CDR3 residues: CASSGGRDTQYF. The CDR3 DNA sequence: TGTGCCAGCAGCGGGGGTCGAGATACGCAGTATTTT.

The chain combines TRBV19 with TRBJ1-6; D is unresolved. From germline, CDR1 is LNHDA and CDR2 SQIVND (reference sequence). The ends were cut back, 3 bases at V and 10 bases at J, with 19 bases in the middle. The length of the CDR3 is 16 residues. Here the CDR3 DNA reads TGTGCCAGTAGTATTTCCGTGACCTCCCCGGAATCACCCCTCCACTTT. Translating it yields CASSISVTSPESPLHF.

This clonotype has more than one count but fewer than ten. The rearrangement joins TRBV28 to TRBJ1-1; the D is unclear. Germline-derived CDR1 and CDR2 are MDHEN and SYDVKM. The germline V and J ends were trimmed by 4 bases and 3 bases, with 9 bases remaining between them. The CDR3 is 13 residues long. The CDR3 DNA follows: TGTGCCAGCAGTTCGTCCTCATACACTGAAGCTTTCTTT. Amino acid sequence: CASSSSSYTEAFF.

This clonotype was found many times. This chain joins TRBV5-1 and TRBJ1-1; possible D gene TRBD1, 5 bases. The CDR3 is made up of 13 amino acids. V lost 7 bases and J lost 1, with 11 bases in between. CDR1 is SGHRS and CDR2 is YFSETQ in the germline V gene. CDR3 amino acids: CASRGAGNTEAFF. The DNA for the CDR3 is TGCGCCAGCCGTGGGGCGGGGAACACTGAAGCTTTCTTT.

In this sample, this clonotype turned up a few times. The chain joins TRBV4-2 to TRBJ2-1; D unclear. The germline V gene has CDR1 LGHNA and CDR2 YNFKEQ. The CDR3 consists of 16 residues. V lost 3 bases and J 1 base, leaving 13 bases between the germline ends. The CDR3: CASSQPYPPSYNEQFF. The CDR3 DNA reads TGTGCCAGCAGCCAGCCCTACCCCCCGTCCTACAATGAGCAGTTCTTC.

CDR3 nucleotides: TGCGCCAGCAGCCAAGCGGGGGATCAGCCCCAGCATTTT. Its translation: CASSQAGDQPQHF. The chain has TRBV4-1 and TRBJ1-5; maybe TRBD1 (5 bases). V dropped 1 base and J dropped 5 bases, with 6 bases sitting between them. Per germline, CDR1 MGHRA and CDR2 YSYEKL. This CDR3 is built from 13 residues.

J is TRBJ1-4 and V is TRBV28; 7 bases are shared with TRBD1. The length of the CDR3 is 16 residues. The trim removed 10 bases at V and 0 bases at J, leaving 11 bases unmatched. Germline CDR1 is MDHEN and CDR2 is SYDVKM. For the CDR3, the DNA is TGTGCCACGACCCCAGGGGGGGAGGCAACTAATGAAAAACTGTTTTTT. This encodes CATTPGGEATNEKLFF. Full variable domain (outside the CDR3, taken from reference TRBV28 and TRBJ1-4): DVKVTQSSRYLVKRTGEKVFLECVQDMDHENMFWYRQDPGLGLRLIYFSYDVKMKEKGDIPEGYSVSREKKERFSLILESASTNQTSMYLCATTPGGEATNEKLFFGSGTQLSVL.

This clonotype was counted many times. Here the CDR3 DNA reads TGCAGAGCTCGGGACAGGCTAAACACTGAAGCTTTCTTT. Its translation is CRARDRLNTEAFF. This rearrangement joins TRBV20-1 to TRBJ1-1; 8 positions agree with TRBD1. The CDR3 consists of 13 residues. The germline V gene encodes CDR1 DFQATT and CDR2 SNEGSKA (reference sequence).

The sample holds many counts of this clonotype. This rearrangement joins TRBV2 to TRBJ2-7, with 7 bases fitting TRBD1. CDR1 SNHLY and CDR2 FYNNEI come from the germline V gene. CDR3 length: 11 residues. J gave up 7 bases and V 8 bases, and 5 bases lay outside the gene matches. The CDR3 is CASEQGSEQYF. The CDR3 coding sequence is TGTGCCAGCGAACAGGGGAGTGAGCAGTACTTC.

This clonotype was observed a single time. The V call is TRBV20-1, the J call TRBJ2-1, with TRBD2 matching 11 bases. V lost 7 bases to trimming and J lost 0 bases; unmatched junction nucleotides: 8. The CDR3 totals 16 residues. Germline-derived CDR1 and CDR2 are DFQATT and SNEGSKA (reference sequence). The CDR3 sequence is CSVQLAGGNSYNEQFF. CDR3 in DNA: TGCAGTGTACAGCTAGCGGGAGGTAACTCCTACAATGAGCAGTTCTTC.

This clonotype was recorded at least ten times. This CDR3 reads CASSLHTGYTQYF. CDR3 in DNA: TGTGCCAGCAGCTTACATACAGGCTATACGCAGTATTTT. The V call is TRBV11-2, the J call TRBJ2-3; D is perhaps TRBD1 (5 bases). Germline CDR1 and CDR2: SGHAT and FQNNGV. The CDR3 has 13 amino acids. The V end was cut by 2 bases, the J end by 7 bases, with 10 bases between.

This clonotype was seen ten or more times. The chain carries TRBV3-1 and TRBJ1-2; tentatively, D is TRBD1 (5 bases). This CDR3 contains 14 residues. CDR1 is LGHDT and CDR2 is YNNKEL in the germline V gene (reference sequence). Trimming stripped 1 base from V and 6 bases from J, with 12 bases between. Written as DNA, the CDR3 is TGTGCCAGCAGCCAAGCGGGGGGGACGGATGGCTACACCTTC. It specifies CASSQAGGTDGYTF.

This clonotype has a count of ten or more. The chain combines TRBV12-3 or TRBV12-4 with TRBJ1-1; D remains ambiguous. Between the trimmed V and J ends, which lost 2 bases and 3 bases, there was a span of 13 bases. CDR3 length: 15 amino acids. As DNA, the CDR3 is TGTGCCAGCAGTTTATCGTACGAGGTCGACACTGAAGCTTTCTTT. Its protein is CASSLSYEVDTEAFF.

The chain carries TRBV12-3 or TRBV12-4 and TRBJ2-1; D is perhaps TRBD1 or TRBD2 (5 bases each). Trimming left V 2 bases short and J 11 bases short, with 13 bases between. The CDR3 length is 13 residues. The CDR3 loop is CASSLSDPGQQFF. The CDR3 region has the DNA TGTGCCAGCAGTTTATCGGACCCGGGGCAGCAGTTCTTC.

The CDR3, as DNA: TGTGCCAGCAGCCAAGATGGCGGACAGGGAGGGATTGAAGAGACCCAGTACTTC. It specifies CASSQDGGQGGIEETQYF. The V gene is TRBV4-2, the J gene TRBJ2-5, with a possible D match to TRBD1 (8 bases). V was shortened by 0 bases and J by 3 bases, with 20 bases between the two germline ends. The CDR3 length is 18 residues. The germline V gene has CDR1 LGHNA and CDR2 YNFKEQ.

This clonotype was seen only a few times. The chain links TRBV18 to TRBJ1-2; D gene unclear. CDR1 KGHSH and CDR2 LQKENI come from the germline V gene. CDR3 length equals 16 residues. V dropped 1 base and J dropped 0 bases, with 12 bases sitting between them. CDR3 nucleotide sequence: TGTGCCAGCTCACCACAAGGTGGATTAGCTAACTATGGCTACACCTTC. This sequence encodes CASSPQGGLANYGYTF.